The clone carrying this T cell receptor beta chain is a singleton in its sample. Its cognate antigen is unknown. This entry is derived from a study of cytomegalovirus exposure and HLA in healthy donors. Study findings and constraints: The classifier was said to identify cytomegalovirus status with high specificity and sensitivity.

This CDR3 spans 13 amino acids. The germline CDR1 and CDR2 sequences are SGDLS and YYNGEE. Trimming removed 4 bases from V and 4 bases from J, with 11 bases in between. It was with 60 Vbeta and 13 Jbeta primers that the PCR ran. Sequencing was performed with immunoSEQ multiplex PCR; in TCRdb, only in-frame clones are kept and a portion is missing. The sample lists 200,000 to 300,000 clones, about 80% occurring once. Sequencing was done on a sample of PBMCs. The V call is TRBV9, the J call TRBJ1-1, with D unclear. This TCR came from a woman aged 40 to 50 in good health and CMV-seropositive. The CDR3 DNA reads TGTGCCAGCAGCACCCGGTCCTTCACTGAAGCTTTCTTT. It encodes CASSTRSFTEAFF.